Listed below are T cell receptor beta chains from one sample, sequenced in a study of T-cell reconstitution after alpha-beta-depleted transplantation in children. MiXCR was run by TCRdb on the PCR reads, yielding one entry per CDR3 protein. The sample includes a few hundred thousand distinct CDR3 sequences, 15% to 20% of them seen just once. Sequenced here: PBMCs, mostly from graft donor cells, sampled 360 days after TCRalphabeta/CD19-depleted stem cell transplant. The receptor source for this set is a boy under three years old who had a stem cell transplant for Wiskott-Aldrich syndrome, so the T cells may come from the graft donor. CDR3s include the opening cysteine and the closing phenylalanine or tryptophan. A D gene is named only where the DNA matches it firmly. Only part of the rows carry a size: once, few, many, or a class if the clone is expanded.

d_call j_call clone_size v_call cdr3_aa cdr3_nt
NA TRBJ2-1 NA TRBV25-1 CASRKGRGPQFF TGTGCCAGCAGGAAAGGGCGCGGGCCCCAGTTCTTC
TRBD1 TRBJ1-1 few TRBV19 CASSPEQGYTEAFF TGTGCCAGTAGTCCCGAACAGGGGTACACTGAAGCTTTCTTT
TRBD2 TRBJ2-3 NA TRBV5-1 CASSWWASGASSTDTQYF TGCGCCAGCAGCTGGTGGGCTAGCGGGGCCTCTAGCACAGATACGCAGTATTTT
TRBD2 TRBJ2-1 NA TRBV6-1 CASNNPGGLHNEQFF TGTGCCAGCAACAATCCGGGGGGTCTTCACAATGAGCAGTTCTTC
NA TRBJ2-7 NA TRBV12-3/TRBV12-4 CASRRFGDYEQYF TGTGCCAGCAGGCGGTTCGGAGACTACGAGCAGTACTTC
NA TRBJ2-7 NA TRBV5-1 CASSQGSWADEQYF TGCGCCAGCAGCCAGGGAAGTTGGGCTGACGAGCAGTACTTC
NA TRBJ2-7 many TRBV5-1 CASSLYGYEQYF TGCGCCAGCAGCTTGTACGGGTACGAGCAGTACTTC
NA TRBJ2-7 many TRBV29-1 CSVESPTRFGIYEQYF TGCAGCGTTGAATCCCCTACTAGGTTCGGGATCTACGAGCAGTACTTC
NA TRBJ2-3 few TRBV29-1 CSVDRGAVNTQYF TGCAGCGTTGATAGGGGGGCCGTGAATACGCAGTATTTT
TRBD2 TRBJ2-1 NA TRBV20-1 CSAQRDRVRLAGLRQFF TGCAGTGCCCAACGGGACAGGGTGAGACTAGCGGGGTTGAGGCAGTTCTTC
TRBD2 TRBJ2-1 NA TRBV28 CASSPRTSGGRSEQFF TGTGCCAGCAGTCCCAGGACTAGCGGGGGGAGAAGTGAGCAGTTCTTC
NA TRBJ2-6 NA TRBV5-1 CASSRETALSGANVLTF TGCGCCAGCAGTAGGGAAACGGCTCTCTCTGGGGCCAACGTCCTGACTTTC
NA TRBJ2-5 few TRBV11-2 CASSLGGRTQETQYF TGTGCCAGCAGCTTAGGGGGGAGAACCCAAGAGACCCAGTACTTC
TRBD2 TRBJ2-7 few TRBV5-1 CASRSLADSYEQYF TGCGCCAGCAGGTCCCTAGCGGATTCGTACGAGCAGTACTTC
TRBD2 TRBJ2-1 NA TRBV29-1 CSVASGSRQFF TGCAGCGTTGCCAGCGGGAGTCGACAGTTCTTC
TRBD2 TRBJ2-4 few TRBV4-3 CASSQEPSGLLGDIQYF TGCGCCAGCAGCCAAGAGCCTAGCGGGCTATTAGGGGACATTCAGTACTTC
TRBD2 TRBJ2-3 few TRBV20-1 CSASRTSGGHFDTDTQYF TGCAGTGCTAGTCGGACTAGCGGAGGCCATTTCGACACAGATACGCAGTATTTT
NA TRBJ2-1 few TRBV20-1 CSGSLEKQFF TGCAGTGGGTCCCTGGAGAAGCAGTTCTTC
NA TRBJ1-1 many TRBV10-3 CAATGVGAVQAFF TGTGCCGCCACGGGGGTAGGGGCGGTCCAAGCTTTCTTT
NA TRBJ2-2 few TRBV7-9 CASSFTGFANTGELFF TGTGCCAGCAGCTTCACCGGGTTCGCGAACACCGGGGAGCTGTTTTTT
NA TRBJ2-2 many TRBV5-1 CASSLDGRNTGELFF TGCGCCAGCAGCTTGGACGGGAGGAACACCGGGGAGCTGTTTTTT
TRBD1 TRBJ2-5 NA TRBV11-3 CASSLTLDRAGVETQYF TGTGCCAGCAGCTTAACCTTGGACAGGGCTGGGGTGGAGACCCAGTACTTC
NA TRBJ2-6 few TRBV5-1 CASSFGGTNQHSGANVLTF TGCGCCAGCAGCTTCGGTGGGACAAATCAGCACTCTGGGGCCAACGTCCTGACTTTC
TRBD2 TRBJ2-1 many TRBV25-1 CASSTREDLDNEQFF TGTGCCAGCAGTACCCGGGAGGACCTCGACAATGAGCAGTTCTTC
TRBD1 TRBJ1-2 few TRBV7-9 CASSLGGQLYGYTF TGTGCCAGCAGCTTAGGGGGACAGCTCTATGGCTACACCTTC
TRBD2 TRBJ2-2 many TRBV20-1 CSARSGGNTGELFF TGCAGTGCTAGGAGCGGGGGGAACACCGGGGAGCTGTTTTTT
TRBD2 TRBJ2-7 few TRBV3-1 CASSQTSGPSYEQYF TGTGCCAGCAGCCAAACTAGCGGACCCTCCTACGAGCAGTACTTC
NA TRBJ2-5 NA TRBV11-2 CASSSPGSQYF TGTGCCAGCAGCTCCCCGGGAAGCCAGTACTTC
TRBD2 TRBJ2-7 few TRBV12-3/TRBV12-4 CASSSWLAGAIYEQYF TGTGCCAGCAGTTCATGGCTAGCGGGAGCGATCTACGAGCAGTACTTC
NA TRBJ2-2 few TRBV20-1 CSALPPTNTGELFF TGCAGTGCCCTACCCCCAACGAACACCGGGGAGCTGTTTTTT
NA TRBJ2-1 NA TRBV7-9 CASSSPIAGEQFF TGTGCCAGCAGCTCACCCATAGCCGGCGAGCAGTTCTTC
NA TRBJ1-6 few TRBV20-1 CSASWGRNSPLHF TGCAGTGCAAGCTGGGGGAGGAATTCACCCCTCCACTTT
NA TRBJ2-7 few TRBV4-1 CASSQAGAAPYEQYF TGCGCCAGCAGCCAAGCAGGGGCAGCCCCCTACGAGCAGTACTTC